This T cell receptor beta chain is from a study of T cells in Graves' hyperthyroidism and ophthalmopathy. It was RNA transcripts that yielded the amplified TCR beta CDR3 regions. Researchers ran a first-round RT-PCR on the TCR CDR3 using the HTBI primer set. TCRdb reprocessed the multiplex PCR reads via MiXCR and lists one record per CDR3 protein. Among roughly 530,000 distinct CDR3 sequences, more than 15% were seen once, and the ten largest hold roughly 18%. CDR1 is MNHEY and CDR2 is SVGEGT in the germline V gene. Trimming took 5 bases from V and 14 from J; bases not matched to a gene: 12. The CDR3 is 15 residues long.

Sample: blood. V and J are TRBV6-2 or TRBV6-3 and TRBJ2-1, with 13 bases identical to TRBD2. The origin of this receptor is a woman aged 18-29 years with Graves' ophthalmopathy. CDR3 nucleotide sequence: TGTGCCAGCAGTGTCGGGACTAGCGGGACCCACCCGAAGTTCTTC. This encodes CASSVGTSGTHPKFF.